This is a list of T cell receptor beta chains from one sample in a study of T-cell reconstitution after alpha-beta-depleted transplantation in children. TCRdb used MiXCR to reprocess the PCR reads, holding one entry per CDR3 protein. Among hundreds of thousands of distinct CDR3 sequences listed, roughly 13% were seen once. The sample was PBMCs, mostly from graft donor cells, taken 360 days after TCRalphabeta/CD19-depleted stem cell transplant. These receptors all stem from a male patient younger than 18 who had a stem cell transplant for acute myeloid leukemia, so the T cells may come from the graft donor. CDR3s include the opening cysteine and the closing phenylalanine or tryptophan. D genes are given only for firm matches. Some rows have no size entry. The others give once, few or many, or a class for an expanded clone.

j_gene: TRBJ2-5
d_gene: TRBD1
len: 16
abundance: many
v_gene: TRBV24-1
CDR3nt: TGTGCCACCAGTGATTTTCCCGGGACAGGGACAGAGACCCAGTACTTC
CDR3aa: CATSDFPGTGTETQYF

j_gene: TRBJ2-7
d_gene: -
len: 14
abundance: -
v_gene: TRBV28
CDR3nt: TGTGCCAGCAGTTTAGCTGGCAGGGGTGGCGAGCAGTACTTC
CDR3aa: CASSLAGRGGEQYF

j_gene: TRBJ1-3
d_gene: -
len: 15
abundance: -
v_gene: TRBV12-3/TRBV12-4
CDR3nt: TGTGCCAGCAGCCGGGCGACCTCATCTGGAAACACCATATATTTT
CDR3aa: CASSRATSSGNTIYF

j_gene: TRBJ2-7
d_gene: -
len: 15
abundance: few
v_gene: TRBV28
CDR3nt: TGTGCCAGCAGAACCTACAGGGACGTGGACTACGAGCAGTACTTC
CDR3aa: CASRTYRDVDYEQYF

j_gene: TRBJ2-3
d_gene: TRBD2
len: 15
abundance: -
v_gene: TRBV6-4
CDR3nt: TGTGCCAGCAGTCCTAGCGGGATCGGTACAGATACGCAGTATTTT
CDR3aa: CASSPSGIGTDTQYF

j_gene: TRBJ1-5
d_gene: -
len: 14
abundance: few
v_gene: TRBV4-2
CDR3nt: TGTGCCAGCAGCCAAGGGCGAGGGACACAGCCCCAGCATTTT
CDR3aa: CASSQGRGTQPQHF

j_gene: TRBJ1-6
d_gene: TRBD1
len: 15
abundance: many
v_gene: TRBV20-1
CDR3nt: TGCAGTGCCAAACTATCAACAGGGGATGGTTCACCCCTCCACTTT
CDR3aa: CSAKLSTGDGSPLHF

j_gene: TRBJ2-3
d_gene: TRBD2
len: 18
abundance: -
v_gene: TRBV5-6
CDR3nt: TGTGCCAGCAGCGACGCGGGGAGGGGACTGGCGTCCCAGATAACGCAGTATTTT
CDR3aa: CASSDAGRGLASQITQYF

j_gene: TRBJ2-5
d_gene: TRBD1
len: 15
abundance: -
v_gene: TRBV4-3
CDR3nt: TGCGCCAGCAGCCAACACGACAGGGTCCAAGAGACCCAGTACTTC
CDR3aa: CASSQHDRVQETQYF

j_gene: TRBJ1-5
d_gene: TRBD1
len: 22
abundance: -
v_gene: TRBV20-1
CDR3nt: TGCAGTGCTAGGGGAATCCTCGGGACAGGGTATGTTCCGATACCTAAAAATCAGCCCCAGCATTTT
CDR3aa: CSARGILGTGYVPIPKNQPQHF

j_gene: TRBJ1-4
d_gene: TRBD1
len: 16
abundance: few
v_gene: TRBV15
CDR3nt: TGTGCCACCAGCAGAGTCTCGGGACAGCTTAATGAAAAACTGTTTTTT
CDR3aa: CATSRVSGQLNEKLFF

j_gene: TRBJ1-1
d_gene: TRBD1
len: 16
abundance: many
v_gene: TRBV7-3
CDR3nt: TGTGCCAGCAGCCCTAGTCGACAGGGTCCGAACACTGAAGCTTTCTTT
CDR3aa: CASSPSRQGPNTEAFF

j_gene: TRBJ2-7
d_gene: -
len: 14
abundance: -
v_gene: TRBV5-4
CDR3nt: TGTGCCAGCAGCTTGATGGGCGGGAAGCGCGAGCAGTACTTC
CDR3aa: CASSLMGGKREQYF

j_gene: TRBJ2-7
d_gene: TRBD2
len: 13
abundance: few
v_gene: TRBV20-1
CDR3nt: TGCAGTGCAAGACGGACTAGCGGGTACGAGCAGTACTTC
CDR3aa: CSARRTSGYEQYF

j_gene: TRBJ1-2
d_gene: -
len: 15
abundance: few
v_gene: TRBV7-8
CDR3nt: TGTGCCAGCAGCTTATATGGGGCAGGGGACTATGGCTACACCTTC
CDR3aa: CASSLYGAGDYGYTF

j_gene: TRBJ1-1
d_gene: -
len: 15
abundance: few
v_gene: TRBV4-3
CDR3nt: TGCGCCAGCAGCCCGCGGGCTCTCGAGGGCACTGAAGCTTTCTTT
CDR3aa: CASSPRALEGTEAFF

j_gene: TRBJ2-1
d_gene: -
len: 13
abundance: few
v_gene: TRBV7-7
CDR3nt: TGTGCTAGCAGCGAGGGACTGAACAATGAGCAGTTCTTC
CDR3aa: CASSEGLNNEQFF

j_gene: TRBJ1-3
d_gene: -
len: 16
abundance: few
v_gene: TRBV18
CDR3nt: TGTGCCAGCTCACCGGGGGGTGTCTACTCTGGAAACACCATATATTTT
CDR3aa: CASSPGGVYSGNTIYF

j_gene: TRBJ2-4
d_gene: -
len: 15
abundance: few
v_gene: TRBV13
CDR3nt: TGTGCCAGCAGCCTTAAGGCGGAAGCCAAAAACATTCAGTACTTC
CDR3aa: CASSLKAEAKNIQYF

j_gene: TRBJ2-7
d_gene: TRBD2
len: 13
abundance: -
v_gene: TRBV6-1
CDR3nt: TGTGCCAGCACCAGAGCGGGACTCTACGAGCAGTACTTC
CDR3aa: CASTRAGLYEQYF

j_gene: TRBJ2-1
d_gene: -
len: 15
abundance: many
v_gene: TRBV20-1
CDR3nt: TGCAGTGCTAGACTTCTCCTGCGTCGGGGGAATGAGCAGTTCTTC
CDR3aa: CSARLLLRRGNEQFF

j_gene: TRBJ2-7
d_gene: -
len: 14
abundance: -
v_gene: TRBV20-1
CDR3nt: TGCAGTGCTCCCCGGGGCTTGACCTCCTACGAGCAGTACTTC
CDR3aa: CSAPRGLTSYEQYF

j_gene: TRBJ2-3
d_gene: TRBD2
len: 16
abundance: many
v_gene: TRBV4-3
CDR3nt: TGCGCCAGCAGCCGCAGACTAGCGGGAGGCTCCCGAACGCAGTATTTT
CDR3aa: CASSRRLAGGSRTQYF

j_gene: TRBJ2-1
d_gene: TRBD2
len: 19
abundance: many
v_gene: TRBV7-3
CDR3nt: TGTGCCAGCAGCTTACGGGGGACTAGCGGGGGTAGCTCCTACAATGAGCAGTTCTTC
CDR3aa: CASSLRGTSGGSSYNEQFF

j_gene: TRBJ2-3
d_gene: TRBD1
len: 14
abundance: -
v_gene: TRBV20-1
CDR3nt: TGCAGTGCTGCCCGGACAGGGAGCACAGATACGCAGTATTTT
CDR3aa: CSAARTGSTDTQYF

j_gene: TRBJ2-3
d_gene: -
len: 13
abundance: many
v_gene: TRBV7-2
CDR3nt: TGTGCCAGCAGCATGGGTGCCACAGATACGCAGTATTTT
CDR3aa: CASSMGATDTQYF

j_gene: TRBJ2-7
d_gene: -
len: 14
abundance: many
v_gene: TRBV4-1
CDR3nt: TGCGCCAGCAGCCAAGGACCAGAGGGCTACGAGCAGTACTTC
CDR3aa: CASSQGPEGYEQYF

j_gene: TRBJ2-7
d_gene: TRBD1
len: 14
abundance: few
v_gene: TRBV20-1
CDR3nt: TGCAGTGCCGCCGGGACAGGGGTTTTCTACGAGCAGTACTTC
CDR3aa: CSAAGTGVFYEQYF

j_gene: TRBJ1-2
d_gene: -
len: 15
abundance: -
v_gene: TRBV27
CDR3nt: TGTGCCAGCAGAGAAGAGACGGGTCTGTGGGATGGCTACACCTTC
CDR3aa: CASREETGLWDGYTF

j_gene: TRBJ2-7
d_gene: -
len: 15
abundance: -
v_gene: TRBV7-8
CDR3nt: TGTGCCAGCAGCCCCCGAGCAGGGTCGACTTACGAGCAGTACTTC
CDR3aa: CASSPRAGSTYEQYF

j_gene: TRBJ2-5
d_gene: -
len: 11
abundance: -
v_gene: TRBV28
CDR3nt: TGTGCCAGCCCGTTTAGGGAGACCCAGTACTTC
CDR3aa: CASPFRETQYF